These T cell receptor beta chains were read from a single sample in a study of shared clonotypes between healthy human individuals. Produced via immunoSEQ multiplex PCR; TCRdb's table is partial and in-frame only. The table records about 1.5 million clones, 95% to 99% of them present only once. The source material was naive CD4+ T cells sorted from blood. The receptors were gathered from a man aged 25-40 years in good health. Both conserved end residues are part of each CDR3. A D gene is named only where the DNA matches it firmly. The listing skips clone size in some rows; elsewhere it reads once, few, many or a size class.

TRBJ1-2,NA,TRBV5-6,NA,TGTGCCAGCAGGATAAAGGGGTATGGCTACACCTTC,CASRIKGYGYTF
TRBJ2-1,NA,TRBV11-2,NA,TGTGCCAGCAGCTTAGGTCGGGACGGCGATGAGCAGTTCTTC,CASSLGRDGDEQFF
TRBJ2-1,NA,TRBV27,NA,TGTGCCAGCAGGTTCGGGATTTCCTACAATGAGCAGTTCTTC,CASRFGISYNEQFF
TRBJ1-1,NA,TRBV29-1,NA,TGCAGCAACAGGAGGAACACTGAAGCTTTCTTT,CSNRRNTEAFF
TRBJ2-1,NA,TRBV6-1,NA,TGTGCCAGCAGTGAAAGGTTTGAGCAGTTCTTC,CASSERFEQFF
TRBJ1-5,TRBD1,TRBV6-1,NA,TGTGCCAGCACCCAGACAGGGTTTGTCTTTCAGCCCCAGCATTTT,CASTQTGFVFQPQHF
TRBJ2-5,NA,TRBV19,NA,TGTGCCAGTAGTACCCGCCTTACGGGCAGGGGAAAAGAGACCCAGTACTTC,CASSTRLTGRGKETQYF
TRBJ2-1,NA,TRBV2,NA,TGTGCCAGCAGTGATAATAGGTATGAGCAGTTCTTC,CASSDNRYEQFF
TRBJ2-3,NA,TRBV5-1,NA,TGCGCCAGCAGTCCGGGCTCGGCGGGCCGCACAGATACGCAGTATTTT,CASSPGSAGRTDTQYF
TRBJ2-7,TRBD1,TRBV27,NA,TGTGCCAGCAGTACACGACAGGGAGTCTATTACGAGCAGTACTTC,CASSTRQGVYYEQYF
TRBJ1-2,TRBD1,TRBV5-1,NA,TGCGCCAGCAGCTCATCCGGGACAGAATATGGCTACACCTTC,CASSSSGTEYGYTF
TRBJ2-2,NA,TRBV6-5,NA,TGTGCCACGAAGTCCGGGGAGCTGTTTTTT,CATKSGELFF
TRBJ2-5,TRBD2,TRBV5-1,NA,TGCGCCAGCAGCTTGGGGGCTAGCGGGGAGACCCAGTACTTC,CASSLGASGETQYF
TRBJ2-1,TRBD2,TRBV28,NA,TGTGCCAGCATTCAAGCGGGAGGCTCCTACAATGAGCAGTTCTTC,CASIQAGGSYNEQFF
TRBJ1-5,NA,TRBV7-8,NA,TGTGCCAGCAGCTTAGGGAGTGGGGGGGATCAGCCCCAGCATTTT,CASSLGSGGDQPQHF
TRBJ1-1,TRBD1,TRBV5-1,NA,TGCGCCAGCAGCTTGGGGGACAGCTACATGAACACTGAAGCTTTCTTT,CASSLGDSYMNTEAFF
TRBJ1-4,TRBD1,TRBV6-5,once,TGTGCCAGCCGAGGGGGCAAAAATGAAAAACTGTTTTTT,CASRGGKNEKLFF
TRBJ2-7,NA,TRBV5-1,NA,TGCGCCAGCAGCTTGGACGGCGCAGACTACGAGCAGTACTTC,CASSLDGADYEQYF
TRBJ2-4,TRBD1,TRBV4-3,NA,TGCGCCAGCAGCCAAGAAGGCAGGGGGATGTACATTCAGTACTTC,CASSQEGRGMYIQYF
TRBJ2-2,NA,TRBV5-6,once,TGTGCCAGCAGCCGGGGGACATCGGACACCGGGGAGCTGTTTTTT,CASSRGTSDTGELFF
TRBJ2-7,TRBD1,TRBV7-2,NA,TGTGCCAGCAGCTTAGGCGGACAGGTCTACGAGCAGTACTTC,CASSLGGQVYEQYF
TRBJ1-1,NA,TRBV29-1,NA,TGCAGCGTTGAAGACAACACTGAAGCTTTCTTT,CSVEDNTEAFF
TRBJ2-7,NA,TRBV9,NA,TGTGCCAGCAGCGTTTCTCCAGCGGCCTCCTACGAGCAGTACTTC,CASSVSPAASYEQYF
TRBJ1-2,NA,TRBV30,NA,TGTGCCTGGAGTGTAAGAGGGTTTGGGAATGGCTACACCTTC,CAWSVRGFGNGYTF
TRBJ1-1,NA,TRBV29-1,NA,TGCAGCGGTGCCGGAAAAGGGCCGCAGAACACTGAAGCTTTCTTT,CSGAGKGPQNTEAFF
TRBJ2-5,NA,TRBV4-1,NA,TGCGCCAGCAGCCGCCGGGACGCACAAGAGACCCAGTACTTC,CASSRRDAQETQYF
TRBJ2-2,NA,TRBV6-5,once,TGTGCCAGCAGTCTTTCAACCGGGGAGCTGTTTTTT,CASSLSTGELFF
TRBJ2-1,NA,TRBV9,NA,TGTGCCAGCAGCGTAGGCCCCCTAGCGTCAGGGTCCAATGAGCAGTTCTTC,CASSVGPLASGSNEQFF
TRBJ2-1,TRBD1,TRBV10-1,NA,TGCGCCAGCAGTCCGGGGACCGGGACAGGGGCTAATGAGCAGTTCTTC,CASSPGTGTGANEQFF
TRBJ1-4,NA,TRBV19,NA,TGTGCCAGTACCTATGGGCCCCTCGAAAAACTGTTTTTT,CASTYGPLEKLFF
TRBJ1-1,NA,TRBV5-1,few,TGCGCCAGCAGCTTCGGCAGGGGCATCACTGAAGCTTTCTTT,CASSFGRGITEAFF
TRBJ2-7,NA,TRBV4-1,NA,TGCGCCAGCAGCCGGCTCAGCGGCAGTTTGGCCAGGGCTAACTTTGACGAGCAGTACTTC,CASSRLSGSLARANFDEQYF
TRBJ2-1,NA,TRBV7-3,NA,TGTGCCAGCAGCTTAGGGGGAAAGTCGAGTGAGCAGTTCTTC,CASSLGGKSSEQFF
TRBJ1-4,NA,TRBV5-1,NA,TGCGCCAGCAGCTTGGTCACAGGGATAGGGGAAAAACTGTTTTTT,CASSLVTGIGEKLFF
TRBJ1-1,NA,TRBV11-3,NA,TGTGCCAGCAGCTTAGAGATCTCCTCTGAAGCTTTCTTT,CASSLEISSEAFF
TRBJ1-1,NA,TRBV5-1,NA,TGCGCCAGCAGCTTGGAAGGAGGAGGTCGGGCTTTCTTT,CASSLEGGGRAFF
TRBJ2-7,TRBD2,TRBV5-4,NA,TGTGCCAGCAGCCGCGGGACTAGCGGGACCTACGAGCAGTACTTC,CASSRGTSGTYEQYF
TRBJ2-5,TRBD2,TRBV11-3,NA,TGTGCCAGCAGCTTACGTGGACTAGCGGGAGGGCCGGATCAAGAGACCCAGTACTTC,CASSLRGLAGGPDQETQYF
TRBJ2-7,NA,TRBV4-1,NA,TGCGCCAGCAGCCAATACTCAGGGGCGCCTAGACAGAGGCGGTCCTACGAGCAGTACTTC,CASSQYSGAPRQRRSYEQYF
TRBJ1-5,TRBD1,TRBV2,NA,TGTGCCAGCAGAGGGACAGGGGTGTATCAGCCCCAGCATTTT,CASRGTGVYQPQHF
TRBJ2-1,NA,TRBV5-1,NA,TGCGCCAGCAGCTTGGGTGAGACTAGGGATCTCGATGAGCAGTTCTTC,CASSLGETRDLDEQFF
TRBJ2-7,TRBD1,TRBV2,NA,TGTGCCAGCAGCCGAACAGGGGATTACGAGCAGTACTTC,CASSRTGDYEQYF